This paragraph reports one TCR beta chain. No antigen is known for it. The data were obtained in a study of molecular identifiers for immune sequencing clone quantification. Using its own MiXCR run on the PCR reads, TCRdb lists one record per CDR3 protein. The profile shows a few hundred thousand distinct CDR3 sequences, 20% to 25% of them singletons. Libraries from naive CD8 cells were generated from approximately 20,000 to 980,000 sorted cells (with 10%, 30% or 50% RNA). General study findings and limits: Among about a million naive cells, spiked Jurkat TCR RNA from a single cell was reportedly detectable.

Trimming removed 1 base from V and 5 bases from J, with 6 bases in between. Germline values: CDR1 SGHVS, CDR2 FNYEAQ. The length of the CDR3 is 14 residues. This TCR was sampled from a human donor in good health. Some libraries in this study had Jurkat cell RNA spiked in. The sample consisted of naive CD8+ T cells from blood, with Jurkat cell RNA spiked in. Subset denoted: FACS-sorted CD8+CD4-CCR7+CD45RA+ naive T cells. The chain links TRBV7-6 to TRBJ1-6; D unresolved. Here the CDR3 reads CASSLDWDNSPLHF. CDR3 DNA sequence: TGTGCCAGCAGCTTAGACTGGGATAATTCACCCCTCCACTTT.